The clone carrying this T cell receptor beta chain was observed a few times. Specified time point: pretreatment peripheral blood. Patients each gave 1 to 8 samples, pretreatment and on-treatment. This specimen comes from a study of PD-L1 blockade in urothelial cancer. Study-level background: Administration of atezolizumab to patients began in about 2014, at 1,200 mg intravenously every 3 weeks. Patients with male sex and bladder-origin urothelial cancer accounted for about 85% of the roughly 29 enrolled.

There are 14 residues in the CDR3. Trimming removed 3 bases from V and 1 base from J, with 10 bases in between. Germline V gene lookup returns CDR1 SGHNT and CDR2 YYREEE (reference sequence). The method was immunoSEQ multiplex PCR; TCRdb's version includes in-frame clones alone and lacks a portion of them. The data show over 65,000 clones, with 85% to 90% seen just once and 4.5% to 5% held by the top ten. Here the sequenced sample was PBMCs, taken around atezolizumab (anti-PD-L1) treatment. The chain recombines TRBV5-4 with TRBJ1-1; D might be TRBD1 (6 bases). The TCR was taken from a man between 65 and 79 years old with urothelial cancer. The CDR3 region has the DNA TGTGCCAGCAGCTCCAGGGGCGCGAACACTGAAGCTTTCTTT. It is translated as CASSSRGANTEAFF.